The present T cell receptor beta chain was sequenced within a study of blood T cell repertoires in COVID-19. Across the whole study: Samples of COVID-19 (acute and convalescent) were obtained from the United States, Italy and Spain. Sample material is recorded as cDNA or gDNA derived from T cells, B-cell-depleted T cells, or PBMCs.

The authors' processing: Scientists estimated how many nucleated cells there were by amplifying reference gene primers. Sequenced by immunoSEQ multiplex PCR; TCRdb stores in-frame clones only, minus some. V and J calls and clone size come straight from that table; D and trimming were deduced from the DNA. The sample yields 70,000 to 100,000 clones, 80% to 90% seen once. With 0 bases removed from V and 4 bases from J, the gap between germline ends came to 13 bases. Germline V CDR1 and CDR2: SGDLS, YYNGEE. CDR3 length: 15 amino acids. Sequencing was carried out using peripheral blood. The chain has TRBV9 and TRBJ1-2; D may be TRBD1 (6 bases). This clonotype was sampled from a man aged 45-65 years with COVID-19, enrolled during active disease. DNA of the CDR3: TGTGCCAGCAGCGTAGGGGCAGGGGTGGGCTATGGCTACACCTTC. As protein: CASSVGAGVGYGYTF.